The clone carrying this T cell receptor beta chain was picked up many times. Its target is unknown. Time point in this sample: persistent/refractory GD, antithyroid drugs over 5 years with positive TRAb. Preparation of the TCR library used RNA extracted from PBMCs. The source of the sample is a study of regulatory T cells in long-lasting Graves disease. Study information: The criterion for persistent Graves' disease was over 5 years of antithyroid drugs with positive TSH receptor antibodies. Findings and limits, study-wide: Newly diagnosed patients had higher TCR diversity than persistent Graves' patients did. New patients shared 950 to 1,000 public clonotypes, fewer than the approximately 2,500 shared by persistent patients.

Construction of the TCR beta libraries employed iRepertoire HTBI primers in conjunction with Arm-PCR of CDR3 regions. In the original analysis: Taken together, the samples had 60 to 80 TRBV and more than 11 TRBJ segments identified. TCRdb recomputed calls from the multiplex PCR reads with MiXCR, one row per CDR3 protein. The V and J calls were not made by the authors but by TCRdb's processing. The table shows roughly 400,000 distinct CDR3 sequences, with 20% to 25% occurring only once. The sample was peripheral blood mononuclear cells (PBMCs), taken when the disease was refractory, from a patient treated with antithyroid drugs. This receptor was identified in a female donor with Graves disease.

DNA for the CDR3: TGCAGCTTAAGACAGGGTGGCGGTGGCTACACCTTC. Translating it yields CSLRQGGGGYTF. J is TRBJ1-2 and V is TRBV29-1; 7 nucleotides match TRBD1. The CDR3 runs to 12 residues. J gave up 7 bases and V 8 bases, and 10 bases lay outside the gene matches. Germline V CDR1 and CDR2: SQVTM, ANQGSEA.